A single sample gave rise to the 29 T cell receptor beta chains below, sequenced in a study of Graves' ophthalmopathy and Graves' hyperthyroidism. From RNA, the CDR3 regions of TCR beta chains were amplified and sequenced. HTBI primers served in a first-round RT-PCR, which a second-round multiplex PCR followed. TCRdb passed the multiplex PCR reads through MiXCR, listing each CDR3 protein once. This sample carries about 660,000 distinct CDR3 sequences, under 50% of them seen once, and the ten largest clones take over 2.5%. Sequencing was done on a sample of peripheral blood. Source of these receptors: an adult man with Graves' ophthalmopathy.

There are many counts of this clonotype. The rearrangement uses TRBV7-3 and TRBJ2-5, with 8 bases lining up with TRBD1. This CDR3 region has 14 residues. V gave up 6 bases and J gave up 4 bases; unmatched junction bases: 7. Germline assignment: CDR1 SGHTA and CDR2 FQGTGA. The chain's CDR3 is CASSSGGVGETQYF. The CDR3 coding sequence is TGTGCCAGCAGTTCAGGGGGCGTCGGAGAGACCCAGTACTTC.

Written as DNA, the CDR3 is TGCAGCGTAACCCCCGAAGGGATACAAGAGACCCAGTACTTC. It codes for CSVTPEGIQETQYF. The V call is TRBV29-1, the J call TRBJ2-5; unclear D gene. CDR3 length: 14 residues. Germline-derived CDR1 and CDR2 are SQVTM and ANQGSEA. V gave up 6 bases and J gave up 2 bases, with 16 bases separating them.

This clonotype has more than one count but fewer than ten. The chain employs TRBV15 and TRBJ2-2, with 8 bases lining up with TRBD1. Per the germline V gene, CDR1 is LNHNV and CDR2 is YYDKDF (reference sequence). This CDR3 is 17 amino acids long. The V gene end was trimmed by 0 bases and the J gene end by 9 bases; junction bases not matched to a gene: 12. The CDR3 nucleotides read TGTGCCACCAGCAGAGATCGGGCAGGGGGCACCTCCCGGGAGCTGTTTTTT. It encodes CATSRDRAGGTSRELFF.

The CDR3 nucleotides are TGTGCCAGCAGTGAGGGGGGACGATCCTACGAGCAGTACTTC. It specifies CASSEGGRSYEQYF. The chain employs TRBV25-1 and TRBJ2-7; a possible D gene is TRBD2 (6 bases). The CDR3 covers 14 residues. In germline, CDR1 is MGHDK, CDR2 SYGVNS. The V end lost 3 bases, the J end lost 1 base, and 10 bases lay between the germline ends.

This clonotype was seen ten or more times. This chain uses TRBV15 with TRBJ1-2; TRBD1 matches 7 bases. V trimming: 4 bases; J trimming: 4 bases; junction bases outside the gene matches: 6. The CDR3 is made up of 14 amino acids. Germline CDR1 LNHNV, CDR2 YYDKDF (reference sequence). The CDR3 here is CATSTPDRAYGYTF. The CDR3 DNA is TGTGCCACCAGCACCCCCGACAGGGCCTATGGCTACACCTTC.

A note on this clonotype: The missing conserved phenylalanine or tryptophan at the end of this CDR3 makes a read error likely. The DNA is left out, because the CDR3 cannot be placed on it with certainty; the CDR3 is given as TCRdb lists it. The CDR3: CSARESGT. V gene TRBV20-1 combines with J gene TRBJ2-6; TRBD1 is taken as the D call from the table, unchecked against the DNA. The CDR3 has 8 amino acids, counting both end residues. Germline V lookup: CDR1 DFQATT, CDR2 SNEGSKA (reference sequence).

The rearrangement uses TRBV11-1 and TRBJ2-7, with TRBD1 matching over 9 bases. The last part of the DNA fits TRBJ2-1 better; the J call may be wrong. Germline CDR1 reads SGHAT; CDR2 reads FQDESV (reference sequence). The CDR3 consists of 13 residues. CDR3 protein: CASSSTGGNEQFF. The CDR3 nucleotides read TGTGCCAGCAGCTCGACAGGGGGGAATGAGCAGTTCTTC.

Note on this clonotype: This may come from a read error, since a much larger clone is one base off. The chain employs TRBV10-3 and TRBJ1-1; D unresolved. The CDR3 contains 15 residues. Trimming took 5 bases from V and 4 from J, leaving 17 bases between them. Germline-derived CDR1 and CDR2 are ENHRY and SYGVKD. This chain's CDR3 is CAISYLGGSGTEAFF. DNA for the CDR3: TGTGCCATCAGTTACCTTGGTGGCAGTGGCACTGAAGCTTTCTTT.

This clonotype was seen at least ten times. J is TRBJ1-2 and V is TRBV10-3, with D uncertain. The germline gives CDR1 ENHRY, CDR2 SYGVKD. The V and J ends lost 10 bases and 1 base respectively, with 10 bases between them. The CDR3 contains 12 residues. This chain's CDR3 is CASKADNYGYTF. The DNA of the CDR3 is TGTGCCAGCAAGGCGGATAACTATGGCTACACCTTC.

In its sample, this clonotype was seen many times. V and J are TRBV5-1 and TRBJ2-5, with unresolved D. This CDR3 has 13 residues. Germline V gene data show CDR1 as SGHRS and CDR2 as YFSETQ. V was clipped by 0 bases and J by 3 bases, with 6 bases between them. CDR3 in amino acids: CASSLAFKETQYF. The CDR3 region has the DNA TGCGCCAGCAGCTTGGCCTTTAAAGAGACCCAGTACTTC.

The chain recombines TRBV10-3 with TRBJ1-2, with 8 bases matching TRBD1. In germline, CDR1 is ENHRY, CDR2 SYGVKD. The CDR3 consists of 14 residues. Losses at the gene ends were 6 bases for V and 2 bases for J; bases not matched to a gene: 5. CDR3 bases: TGTGCCATCAGACCGGGACAGGAAAACTATGGCTACACCTTC. It translates to CAIRPGQENYGYTF.

J is TRBJ2-7 and V is TRBV19; TRBD1 matches 10 bases. Unmatched junction bases numbered 11, after V lost 5 bases and J lost 7 bases. Germline lookup yields CDR1 LNHDA and CDR2 SQIVND (reference sequence). The CDR3 runs 15 residues. The CDR3 loop is CASSQGGTGVREQYF. CDR3 DNA sequence: TGTGCCAGTAGTCAAGGGGGGACAGGGGTTAGGGAGCAGTACTTC.

The chain couples TRBV12-3 or TRBV12-4 to TRBJ2-7, with 12 bases lining up with TRBD2. V shed 6 bases and J 0 bases; nucleotides not matched to a gene: 9. The CDR3 is made up of 17 amino acids. CDR3 sequence: CASSPGTSGYHSYEQYF. The DNA for the CDR3 is TGTGCCAGCAGCCCCGGGACTAGCGGGTACCACTCCTACGAGCAGTACTTC.

The chain is built from TRBV9 and TRBJ2-2; the D gene is possibly TRBD1 (5 bases). The CDR3 loop spans 19 amino acids. V was clipped by 4 bases and J by 3 bases, with 25 bases between them. CDR1 SGDLS and CDR2 YYNGEE come from the germline V gene. For the CDR3, the DNA is TGTGCCAGCAGCCAATACCCAGGGTTTGGCGGCCGAGACACCGGGGAGCTGTTTTTT. It specifies CASSQYPGFGGRDTGELFF.

This clonotype has at least ten counts. This chain connects TRBV7-2 to TRBJ1-4; possibly TRBD1 for D (5 bases). CDR1 SGHTA and CDR2 FQGNSA come from the germline V gene. The CDR3 sequence is 14 residues long. V lost 5 bases to trimming and J lost 0 bases, with 7 bases between them. The CDR3: CASSLRATNEKLFF. In DNA form, the CDR3 reads TGTGCCAGCAGCCTCAGGGCAACTAATGAAAAACTGTTTTTT.

This clonotype has ten or more counts. The J gene is TRBJ2-2, the V gene TRBV10-3; D uncertain. The CDR3 spans 15 residues. CDR1 is ENHRY and CDR2 is SYGVKD in the germline V gene. V lost 3 bases, J lost 1 base, and 9 bases lay in between. CDR3 in amino acids: CAISDRAGNTGELFF. In DNA form, the CDR3 reads TGTGCCATCAGTGACCGGGCAGGGAACACCGGGGAGCTGTTTTTT.

The count of this clonotype is one. Relative to the germline gene, one junction end is altered; a read error may explain this. This chain joins TRBV9 and TRBJ1-6; D is unclear. Germline V gives CDR1 SGDLS, CDR2 YYNGEE. The CDR3 covers 13 residues. CDR3 region: CASNVTHNSPLHF. CDR3 nucleotide sequence: TGCGCCAGCAACGTAACCCATAATTCACCCCTCCACTTT. The complete variable domain, with remaining parts taken from reference TRBV9 and TRBJ1-6, reads DSGVTQTPKHLITATGQRVTLRCSPRSGDLSVYWYQQSLDQGLQFLIQYYNGEERAKGNILERFSAQQFPDLHSELNLSSLELGDSALYFCASNVTHNSPLHFGNGTRLTVT.

On this clonotype: A much more abundant neighbour one base away suggests this may be a read error. The CDR3 does not end in the conserved phenylalanine or tryptophan, so this is likely a read error. The rearrangement joins TRBV2 to TRBJ2-5; D is ambiguous. This CDR3 comprises 16 residues. Trimming cost V 0 bases and J 0 bases, with 11 bases left between them. CDR1 is SNHLY, CDR2 FYNNEI, per germline. The CDR3: CASSEALQKNQETQYL. The DNA for the CDR3 is TGTGCCAGCAGTGAAGCGCTTCAGAAGAACCAAGAGACCCAGTACCTC.

This clonotype was seen repeatedly, ten times or more. This chain uses TRBV7-9 with TRBJ1-2; 9 nucleotides match TRBD1. The CDR3 has 14 residues. V dropped 5 bases and J dropped 6; count of bases not matched to a gene: 7. Germline CDR1 SEHNR, CDR2 FQNEAQ (reference sequence). The CDR3 bases are TGTGCCAGCAGCCCTCGGGACAGGGTCGATGGCTACACCTTC. It encodes CASSPRDRVDGYTF.

This clonotype appeared a few times. The J gene is TRBJ1-2, the V gene TRBV27; TRBD1 matches at 7 bases. V gave up 10 bases and J gave up 4 bases; unmatched junction bases: 3. The V gene's germline CDR1 is MNHEY and CDR2 SMNVEV (reference sequence). The CDR3 is 11 residues long. Here the CDR3 reads CATRQGYGYTF. In DNA form, the CDR3 reads TGTGCCACCAGACAGGGCTATGGCTACACCTTC.

This clonotype was recorded at least ten times. The chain links TRBV29-1 to TRBJ2-5; the match to TRBD1 covers 8 bases. V shed 4 bases, J shed 1 base, and the junction held 2 bases outside the gene matches. The CDR3 runs to 13 residues. Germline lookup yields CDR1 SQVTM and CDR2 ANQGSEA. The DNA of the CDR3 is TGCAGCGTTGGGGGACAGGTCCAAGAGACCCAGTACTTC. It encodes CSVGGQVQETQYF.

Worth noting for this clonotype: The junction differs from germline at one of its ends, possibly a read error. J is TRBJ2-2 and V is TRBV24-1; the match to TRBD1 covers 8 bases. CDR1 is KGHDR, CDR2 SFDVKD, per germline. The CDR3 loop spans 16 amino acids. The CDR3 protein is CATSDWGQANTGELSF. The CDR3 coding sequence is TGTGCCACCAGTGATTGGGGACAGGCGAACACTGGGGAGCTGTCTTTT.

This clonotype was recorded many times. CDR3 sequence reads: CSASGTGVWQYF. The CDR3 DNA reads TGCAGTGCTAGCGGGACAGGGGTTTGGCAGTACTTC. The rearrangement links TRBV20-1 to TRBJ2-7; 10 nucleotides line up with TRBD1. CDR1 is DFQATT and CDR2 is SNEGSKA in the germline V gene (reference sequence). The CDR3 is 12 amino acids. Trimming cost V 3 bases and J 9 bases; bases outside gene matches: 5.

This clonotype was recorded many times. The genes are TRBV19 and TRBJ2-7; no clear D. V was trimmed by 3 bases and J by 3 bases, leaving 12 bases between them. There are 14 residues in the CDR3. Germline CDR1 reads LNHDA; CDR2 reads SQIVND (reference sequence). The DNA of the CDR3 is TGTGCCAGTAGTATCGGGCAAGGCGGCTACGAGCAGTACTTC. Translated: CASSIGQGGYEQYF. Supplemented by reference TRBV19 and TRBJ2-7, the full variable domain reads DGGITQSPKYLFRKEGQNVTLSCEQNLNHDAMYWYRQDPGQGLRLIYYSQIVNDFQKGDIAEGYSVSREKKESFPLTVTSAQKNPTAFYLCASSIGQGGYEQYFGPGTRLTVT.

This clonotype was counted many times. J is TRBJ2-5 and V is TRBV28; TRBD1 is a possible D gene (5 bases). From germline, CDR1 is MDHEN and CDR2 SYDVKM. V was cut by 6 bases and J by 3 bases, with 8 bases left in between. This CDR3 contains 12 residues. CDR3 DNA sequence: TGTGCCAGCAGCCAGGGAAAAGAGACCCAGTACTTC. Translation: CASSQGKETQYF.

The chain's CDR3 is CASSLASDEHF. In nucleotides, the CDR3 is TGTGCCAGCAGCTTAGCTTCGGACGAGCATTTT. The chain carries TRBV7-9 and TRBJ1-5; no clear D gene. This CDR3 contains 11 residues. Trimming took off 0 bases at V and 14 bases at J, with 8 bases between the two ends. Germline lookup yields CDR1 SEHNR and CDR2 FQNEAQ (reference sequence).

This clonotype was seen ten or more times. The chain carries TRBV19 and TRBJ1-1; D unclear. Trimming stripped 2 bases from V and 1 base from J, with 8 bases between. CDR1 is LNHDA and CDR2 is SQIVND in the germline V gene (reference sequence). The CDR3 has 14 residues. CDR3 nucleotides: TGTGCCAGTAGTATACAGGATTGGAACACTGAAGCTTTCTTT. It yields the protein CASSIQDWNTEAFF.

The table lists this clonotype with many counts. The gene calls are TRBV6-6 and TRBJ1-5, with D maybe TRBD1 (5 bases). CDR3 length: 15 residues. Trimming cost V 2 bases and J 5 bases, with 13 bases left between them. Per the germline V gene, CDR1 is MNHNY and CDR2 is SVGAGI (reference sequence). The CDR3 loop reads CASSYVGRPDQPQHF. The CDR3 DNA reads as TGTGCCAGCAGTTACGTGGGACGACCAGATCAGCCCCAGCATTTT.

V and J are TRBV29-1 and TRBJ1-4; D is perhaps TRBD1 (5 bases). Germline loops: CDR1 SQVTM, CDR2 ANQGSEA. The CDR3 has 12 amino acids. The V and J ends lost 3 bases and 12 bases respectively, with 14 bases between them. CDR3 nucleotide sequence: TGCAGCGTTGAGGTCCAGGGAGATGAACTGTTTTTT. It encodes CSVEVQGDELFF.